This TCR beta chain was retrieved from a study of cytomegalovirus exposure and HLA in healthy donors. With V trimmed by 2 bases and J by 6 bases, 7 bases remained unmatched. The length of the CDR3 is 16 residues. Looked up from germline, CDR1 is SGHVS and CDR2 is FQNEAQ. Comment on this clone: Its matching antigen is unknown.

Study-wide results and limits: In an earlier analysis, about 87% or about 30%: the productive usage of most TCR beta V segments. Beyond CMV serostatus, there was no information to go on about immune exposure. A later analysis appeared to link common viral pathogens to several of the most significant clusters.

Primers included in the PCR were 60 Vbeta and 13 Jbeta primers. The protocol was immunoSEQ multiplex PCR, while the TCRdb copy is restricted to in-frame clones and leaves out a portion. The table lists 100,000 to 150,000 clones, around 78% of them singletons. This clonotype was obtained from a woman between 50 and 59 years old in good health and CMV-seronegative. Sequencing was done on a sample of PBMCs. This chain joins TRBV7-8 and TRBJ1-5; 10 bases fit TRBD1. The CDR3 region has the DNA TGTGCCAGCAGCTTATCGACAGGGGGCATGGGTCAGCCCCAGCATTTT. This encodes CASSLSTGGMGQPQHF.